These T cell receptor beta chains were read from a single sample in a study of identical twins. TCRdb ran MiXCR on the 5' RACE reads and lists one entry per CDR3 protein. The sample records hundreds of thousands of distinct CDR3 sequences, around 20% being singletons. This sample was shared with a second study, whose subject was T cells expressing NK-cell markers.

Sequencing was done on a sample of PBMCs. These TCRs come from a woman under 30 in good health. The CDR3 runs from the conserved cysteine through the conserved F or W. Each record gives: D gene, J gene, V gene, clone size, CDR3 protein, CDR3 DNA. The D gene is left open where the match is weak. The size of a clone is reported for some rows only, either as once, few or many, or as a class for expanded clones.

d_call: TRBD1; j_call: TRBJ2-3; v_call: TRBV29-1; clone_size: few; cdr3_aa: CSVDGIDDRRGFETDTQYF; cdr3_nt: TGCAGCGTTGACGGCATTGACGATCGCAGGGGGTTTGAGACAGATACGCAGTATTTT
d_call: -; j_call: TRBJ2-7; v_call: TRBV6-2/TRBV6-3; clone_size: -; cdr3_aa: CASSYDGSFSEQYF; cdr3_nt: TGTGCCAGCAGTTACGATGGGAGCTTCTCCGAGCAGTACTTC
d_call: -; j_call: TRBJ1-2; v_call: TRBV27; clone_size: -; cdr3_aa: CASSFKGTEVGYTF; cdr3_nt: TGTGCCAGCAGTTTCAAGGGTACGGAGGTTGGCTACACCTTC
d_call: -; j_call: TRBJ2-6; v_call: TRBV7-9; clone_size: few; cdr3_aa: CASSFYLSGANVLTF; cdr3_nt: TGTGCCAGCAGCTTCTACCTCTCTGGGGCCAACGTCCTGACTTTC
d_call: TRBD2; j_call: TRBJ2-7; v_call: TRBV20-1; clone_size: few; cdr3_aa: CSARDLGGGVYEQYF; cdr3_nt: TGCAGTGCTAGAGATCTGGGCGGGGGGGTCTACGAGCAGTACTTC
d_call: TRBD2; j_call: TRBJ2-1; v_call: TRBV14; clone_size: -; cdr3_aa: CASSQEPGLAGGEWWTNEQFF; cdr3_nt: TGTGCCAGCAGCCAAGAGCCGGGACTAGCGGGAGGAGAGTGGTGGACCAATGAGCAGTTCTTC
d_call: -; j_call: TRBJ2-7; v_call: TRBV5-1; clone_size: -; cdr3_aa: CASSAGTFYEQYF; cdr3_nt: TGCGCCAGCAGCGCCGGGACATTTTACGAGCAGTACTTC
d_call: -; j_call: TRBJ1-5; v_call: TRBV12-3/TRBV12-4; clone_size: few; cdr3_aa: CASGSPHPQHF; cdr3_nt: TGTGCCAGCGGATCTCCCCACCCCCAGCATTTT
d_call: TRBD1; j_call: TRBJ2-7; v_call: TRBV20-1; clone_size: many; cdr3_aa: CSARDLQGVEVEQYF; cdr3_nt: TGCAGTGCTAGAGATCTGCAGGGGGTTGAGGTCGAGCAGTACTTC
d_call: -; j_call: TRBJ1-1; v_call: TRBV7-9; clone_size: many; cdr3_aa: CASRGIAGAAEAFF; cdr3_nt: TGTGCCAGCAGGGGTATTGCGGGAGCGGCTGAAGCTTTCTTT
d_call: -; j_call: TRBJ2-3; v_call: TRBV29-1; clone_size: few; cdr3_aa: CSVEFQGYSDTQYF; cdr3_nt: TGCAGCGTTGAATTCCAAGGTTACTCAGATACGCAGTATTTT
d_call: -; j_call: TRBJ1-2; v_call: TRBV20-1; clone_size: few; cdr3_aa: CSARDPRESYGYTF; cdr3_nt: TGCAGTGCTAGAGATCCCCGGGAAAGCTATGGCTACACCTTC
d_call: -; j_call: TRBJ2-2; v_call: TRBV15; clone_size: -; cdr3_aa: CATSKPETGELFF; cdr3_nt: TGTGCCACCAGCAAGCCCGAAACCGGGGAGCTGTTTTTT
d_call: TRBD2; j_call: TRBJ2-1; v_call: TRBV20-1; clone_size: -; cdr3_aa: CSARGSGERQFF; cdr3_nt: TGCAGTGCTAGGGGCAGCGGGGAGCGGCAGTTCTTC
d_call: -; j_call: TRBJ1-6; v_call: TRBV6-5; clone_size: few; cdr3_aa: CASSFSRWIQENSPLHF; cdr3_nt: TGTGCCAGCAGTTTCTCACGGTGGATTCAGGAGAATTCACCCCTCCACTTT
d_call: -; j_call: TRBJ1-6; v_call: TRBV25-1; clone_size: -; cdr3_aa: CASSVAGTYNSPLHF; cdr3_nt: TGTGCCAGCAGTGTGGCAGGAACCTATAATTCACCCCTCCACTTT
d_call: TRBD1; j_call: TRBJ1-1; v_call: TRBV6-1; clone_size: -; cdr3_aa: CASSQNRGPEAFF; cdr3_nt: TGTGCCAGCAGTCAAAACAGGGGCCCTGAAGCTTTCTTT
d_call: -; j_call: TRBJ2-3; v_call: TRBV5-1; clone_size: -; cdr3_aa: CASSLAPRQDTDTQYF; cdr3_nt: TGCGCCAGCAGCTTGGCCCCCAGACAAGATACAGATACGCAGTATTTT
d_call: -; j_call: TRBJ2-5; v_call: TRBV20-1; clone_size: many; cdr3_aa: CSALSRVGRRETQYF; cdr3_nt: TGCAGTGCTCTTTCCAGGGTTGGGAGACGGGAGACCCAGTACTTC
d_call: -; j_call: TRBJ1-5; v_call: TRBV12-3/TRBV12-4; clone_size: -; cdr3_aa: CASRTQRSPQHF; cdr3_nt: TGTGCCAGCAGGACCCAGCGATCGCCCCAGCATTTT
d_call: -; j_call: TRBJ2-1; v_call: TRBV29-1; clone_size: -; cdr3_aa: CSVETTYNEQFF; cdr3_nt: TGCAGCGTTGAGACCACCTACAATGAGCAGTTCTTC
d_call: -; j_call: TRBJ1-5; v_call: TRBV6-5; clone_size: few; cdr3_aa: CASSYSISGRQPQHF; cdr3_nt: TGTGCCAGCAGTTACTCGATCTCTGGGCGACAGCCCCAGCATTTT
d_call: -; j_call: TRBJ2-2; v_call: TRBV7-2; clone_size: few; cdr3_aa: CASSTPRASLRPGELFF; cdr3_nt: TGTGCCAGCAGCACCCCCCGGGCGTCTCTCCGACCCGGGGAGCTGTTTTTT
d_call: -; j_call: TRBJ2-7; v_call: TRBV7-3; clone_size: few; cdr3_aa: CASSLRDGLYEQYF; cdr3_nt: TGTGCCAGCAGCCTAAGGGACGGACTCTACGAGCAGTACTTC
d_call: -; j_call: TRBJ2-2; v_call: TRBV6-1; clone_size: few; cdr3_aa: CASQEFSNTGELFF; cdr3_nt: TGTGCCAGCCAGGAATTTTCAAACACCGGGGAGCTGTTTTTT
d_call: TRBD2; j_call: TRBJ2-1; v_call: TRBV20-1; clone_size: -; cdr3_aa: CSAHDTGLAYEQFF; cdr3_nt: TGCAGTGCCCATGATACGGGACTAGCATATGAGCAGTTCTTC
d_call: TRBD1; j_call: TRBJ2-7; v_call: TRBV5-1; clone_size: -; cdr3_aa: CASSLTPGRGYYEQYF; cdr3_nt: TGCGCCAGCAGCTTGACCCCCGGCAGGGGGTACTACGAGCAGTACTTC
d_call: -; j_call: TRBJ2-3; v_call: TRBV12-3/TRBV12-4; clone_size: few; cdr3_aa: CASSFTRGTDTQYF; cdr3_nt: TGTGCCAGCAGTTTCACGCGGGGCACAGATACGCAGTATTTT
d_call: TRBD1; j_call: TRBJ1-2; v_call: TRBV6-1; clone_size: few; cdr3_aa: CASGTGTDLLGSGYTF; cdr3_nt: TGTGCCAGCGGTACCGGGACAGATTTATTAGGCTCTGGCTACACCTTC
d_call: TRBD2; j_call: TRBJ2-1; v_call: TRBV25-1; clone_size: few; cdr3_aa: CASSDLAGGRADEQFF; cdr3_nt: TGTGCCAGCAGTGATTTAGCGGGGGGGCGTGCCGATGAGCAGTTCTTC
d_call: TRBD2; j_call: TRBJ2-7; v_call: TRBV20-1; clone_size: many; cdr3_aa: CSATSGRSSYEQYF; cdr3_nt: TGCAGTGCGACTAGCGGGAGGAGCTCCTACGAGCAGTACTTC
d_call: -; j_call: TRBJ1-1; v_call: TRBV6-1; clone_size: -; cdr3_aa: CASTSATGKAEAFF; cdr3_nt: TGTGCCAGCACCTCCGCGACCGGGAAAGCTGAAGCTTTCTTT
d_call: TRBD2; j_call: TRBJ2-1; v_call: TRBV9; clone_size: -; cdr3_aa: CASSVPRSSGSNEQFF; cdr3_nt: TGTGCCAGCAGCGTGCCTCGGAGTAGCGGGAGCAATGAGCAGTTCTTC
d_call: TRBD2; j_call: TRBJ2-1; v_call: TRBV4-2; clone_size: -; cdr3_aa: CASSQDSSGGYNEQFF; cdr3_nt: TGTGCCAGCAGCCAAGATTCAAGCGGGGGGTACAATGAGCAGTTCTTC
d_call: -; j_call: TRBJ2-7; v_call: TRBV14; clone_size: -; cdr3_aa: CASSQVHRRDLPYEQYF; cdr3_nt: TGTGCCAGCAGCCAAGTCCATCGGAGGGACCTACCCTACGAGCAGTACTTC
d_call: TRBD1; j_call: TRBJ2-3; v_call: TRBV7-9; clone_size: -; cdr3_aa: CASSLQLGGPGDTQYF; cdr3_nt: TGTGCCAGCAGCTTACAGCTAGGGGGCCCGGGAGATACGCAGTATTTT
d_call: -; j_call: TRBJ1-2; v_call: TRBV7-6; clone_size: many; cdr3_aa: CASSPGLTGYGYTF; cdr3_nt: TGTGCCAGCAGCCCAGGACTGACAGGCTATGGCTACACCTTC
d_call: -; j_call: TRBJ2-7; v_call: TRBV20-1; clone_size: -; cdr3_aa: CSAREVVGRGTHEQYF; cdr3_nt: TGCAGTGCTAGAGAGGTGGTCGGCAGGGGAACCCACGAGCAGTACTTC
d_call: TRBD1; j_call: TRBJ2-7; v_call: TRBV2; clone_size: -; cdr3_aa: CASRVGTGGRQYF; cdr3_nt: TGTGCCAGCAGGGTGGGGACAGGGGGTCGGCAGTACTTC
d_call: -; j_call: TRBJ2-5; v_call: TRBV12-3/TRBV12-4; clone_size: -; cdr3_aa: CASSPQGAGTETQYF; cdr3_nt: TGTGCCAGCAGTCCACAAGGCGCCGGGACGGAGACCCAGTACTTC
d_call: -; j_call: TRBJ1-2; v_call: TRBV5-1; clone_size: few; cdr3_aa: CASSLDGGFTF; cdr3_nt: TGCGCCAGCAGCTTGGACGGGGGCTTCACCTTC
d_call: -; j_call: TRBJ1-4; v_call: TRBV12-3/TRBV12-4; clone_size: many; cdr3_aa: CASSSPTATNEKLFF; cdr3_nt: TGTGCCAGCAGTTCACCGACGGCAACTAATGAAAAACTGTTTTTT
d_call: -; j_call: TRBJ2-1; v_call: TRBV7-9; clone_size: -; cdr3_aa: CASSDTAPSSYNEQFF; cdr3_nt: TGTGCCAGCAGCGATACAGCCCCGAGCTCCTACAATGAGCAGTTCTTC
d_call: -; j_call: TRBJ1-4; v_call: TRBV12-3/TRBV12-4; clone_size: many; cdr3_aa: CASSDPSVNREKLFF; cdr3_nt: TGTGCCAGCAGTGACCCCAGTGTTAATAGAGAAAAACTGTTTTTT
d_call: TRBD2; j_call: TRBJ2-7; v_call: TRBV12-3/TRBV12-4; clone_size: -; cdr3_aa: CASQDEREGLYF; cdr3_nt: TGTGCCAGCCAAGACGAGCGGGAGGGCCTCTACTTC
d_call: -; j_call: TRBJ2-1; v_call: TRBV27; clone_size: -; cdr3_aa: CASTGGGPLGGNEQFF; cdr3_nt: TGTGCCAGCACAGGAGGGGGGCCCCTAGGGGGTAATGAGCAGTTCTTC
d_call: -; j_call: TRBJ2-1; v_call: TRBV7-8; clone_size: few; cdr3_aa: CASSLAGKQTYNEQFF; cdr3_nt: TGTGCCAGCAGCTTAGCTGGGAAGCAGACCTACAATGAGCAGTTCTTC
d_call: -; j_call: TRBJ2-6; v_call: TRBV5-1; clone_size: -; cdr3_aa: CASSLEVRGANVLTF; cdr3_nt: TGCGCCAGCAGCTTGGAGGTCCGAGGGGCCAACGTCCTGACTTTC
d_call: -; j_call: TRBJ2-1; v_call: TRBV7-2; clone_size: -; cdr3_aa: CASSLVAFDEQFF; cdr3_nt: TGTGCCAGCAGCTTAGTGGCTTTTGATGAGCAGTTCTTC
d_call: -; j_call: TRBJ2-7; v_call: TRBV25-1; clone_size: -; cdr3_aa: CASTLSGLSEQYF; cdr3_nt: TGTGCCAGCACCCTATCAGGTCTAAGCGAGCAGTACTTC
d_call: -; j_call: TRBJ1-2; v_call: TRBV9; clone_size: few; cdr3_aa: CASSVAWDPNYGYTF; cdr3_nt: TGTGCCAGCAGCGTAGCTTGGGATCCTAACTATGGCTACACCTTC
d_call: -; j_call: TRBJ1-1; v_call: TRBV15; clone_size: -; cdr3_aa: CATSQWGSEAFF; cdr3_nt: TGTGCCACCAGCCAATGGGGCTCTGAAGCTTTCTTT
d_call: TRBD1; j_call: TRBJ1-5; v_call: TRBV6-1; clone_size: -; cdr3_aa: CASSAHGTVSNQPQHF; cdr3_nt: TGTGCCAGCAGTGCCCACGGGACAGTTAGCAATCAGCCCCAGCATTTT
d_call: -; j_call: TRBJ1-5; v_call: TRBV12-3/TRBV12-4; clone_size: few; cdr3_aa: CASSLIRGQPQHF; cdr3_nt: TGTGCCAGCAGTTTGATTCGTGGGCAGCCCCAGCATTTT
d_call: TRBD1; j_call: TRBJ2-7; v_call: TRBV18; clone_size: -; cdr3_aa: CASSPPTGGHEQYF; cdr3_nt: TGTGCCAGCTCTCCGCCGACAGGGGGCCACGAGCAGTACTTC
d_call: TRBD1; j_call: TRBJ2-7; v_call: TRBV5-1; clone_size: -; cdr3_aa: CASSLGQGAQHYEQYF; cdr3_nt: TGCGCCAGCAGCTTGGGGCAGGGGGCACAACACTACGAGCAGTACTTC
d_call: -; j_call: TRBJ1-1; v_call: TRBV12-3/TRBV12-4; clone_size: few; cdr3_aa: CASRFWWDTEAFF; cdr3_nt: TGTGCCAGCCGCTTTTGGTGGGACACTGAAGCTTTCTTT
d_call: TRBD2; j_call: TRBJ2-2; v_call: TRBV12-3/TRBV12-4; clone_size: few; cdr3_aa: CASSLVWLAGEPSRFNTGELFF; cdr3_nt: TGTGCCAGCAGTTTAGTATGGCTAGCGGGAGAACCTTCTCGATTCAACACCGGGGAGCTGTTTTTT
d_call: -; j_call: TRBJ2-3; v_call: TRBV11-2; clone_size: many; cdr3_aa: CASSQRPTDTQYF; cdr3_nt: TGTGCCAGCAGCCAGCGCCCCACGGATACGCAGTATTTT
d_call: -; j_call: TRBJ2-1; v_call: TRBV7-9; clone_size: -; cdr3_aa: CASSPLLGPEQFF; cdr3_nt: TGTGCCAGCAGCCCTCTGCTCGGGCCTGAGCAGTTCTTC